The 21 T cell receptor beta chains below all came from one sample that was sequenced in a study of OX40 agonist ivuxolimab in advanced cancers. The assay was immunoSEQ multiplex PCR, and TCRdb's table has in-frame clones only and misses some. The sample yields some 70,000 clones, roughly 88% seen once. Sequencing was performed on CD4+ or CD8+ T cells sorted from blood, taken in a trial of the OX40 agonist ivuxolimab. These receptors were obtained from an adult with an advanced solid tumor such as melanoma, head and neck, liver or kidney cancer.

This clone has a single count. For the CDR3, the DNA is TGCAGCGCTGAGGACAGTGGTAATGAGCAGTTCTTC. Translating gives CSAEDSGNEQFF. This chain connects TRBV29-1 to TRBJ2-1; maybe TRBD1 (6 bases). The CDR3 is made up of 12 amino acids. Germline V gene sequence: CDR1 SQVTM, CDR2 ANQGSEA. Trimming removed 7 bases from V and 7 bases from J, with 14 bases in between.

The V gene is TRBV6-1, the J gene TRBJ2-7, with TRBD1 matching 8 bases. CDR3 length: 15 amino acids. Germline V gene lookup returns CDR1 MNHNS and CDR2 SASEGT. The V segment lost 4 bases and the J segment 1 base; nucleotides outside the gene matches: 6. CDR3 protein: CASSGIQGASYEQYF. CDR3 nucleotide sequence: TGTGCCAGCAGTGGGATCCAGGGGGCGTCCTACGAGCAGTACTTC.

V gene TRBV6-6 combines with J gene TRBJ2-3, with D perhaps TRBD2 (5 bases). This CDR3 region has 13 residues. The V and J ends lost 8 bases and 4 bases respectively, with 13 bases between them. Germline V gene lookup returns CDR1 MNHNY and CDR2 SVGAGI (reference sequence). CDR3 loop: CASLGSRSDTQYF. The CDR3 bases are TGTGCCAGCCTAGGGAGCCGGTCAGATACGCAGTATTTT.

CDR3 amino acids: CASSLRGSGANVLTF. The CDR3, as DNA: TGCGCCAGCAGCTTACGGGGGTCTGGGGCCAACGTCCTGACTTTC. This rearrangement joins TRBV5-1 to TRBJ2-6, with D perhaps matching TRBD2 (6 bases). V lost 2 bases and J lost 1, with 7 bases in between. The CDR3 totals 15 residues. Germline CDR1 is SGHRS and CDR2 is YFSETQ.

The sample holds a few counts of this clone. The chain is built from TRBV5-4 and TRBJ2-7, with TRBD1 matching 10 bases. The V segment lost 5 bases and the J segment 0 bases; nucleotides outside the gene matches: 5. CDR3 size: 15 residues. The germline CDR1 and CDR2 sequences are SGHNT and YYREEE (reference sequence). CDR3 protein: CASSPRQGASYEQYF. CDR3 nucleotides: TGTGCCAGCAGTCCTCGACAGGGGGCCTCCTACGAGCAGTACTTC.

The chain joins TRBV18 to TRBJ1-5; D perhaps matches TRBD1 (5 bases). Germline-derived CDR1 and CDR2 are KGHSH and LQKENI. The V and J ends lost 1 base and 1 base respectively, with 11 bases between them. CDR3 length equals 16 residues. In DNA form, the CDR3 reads TGTGCCAGCTCACCACGGGAAAGGGGCAGCAATCAGCCCCAGCATTTT. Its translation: CASSPRERGSNQPQHF.

This CDR3 is CASSYRRLPSYEQYF. CDR3 bases: TGTGCCAGCAGCTACAGGAGGCTACCCTCCTACGAGCAGTACTTC. V gene TRBV7-2 combines with J gene TRBJ2-7, with D perhaps matching TRBD1 or TRBD2 (5 bases each). V lost 4 bases and J lost 0, with 13 bases in between. The CDR3 has 15 amino acids. Germline V CDR1 and CDR2: SGHTA, FQGNSA.

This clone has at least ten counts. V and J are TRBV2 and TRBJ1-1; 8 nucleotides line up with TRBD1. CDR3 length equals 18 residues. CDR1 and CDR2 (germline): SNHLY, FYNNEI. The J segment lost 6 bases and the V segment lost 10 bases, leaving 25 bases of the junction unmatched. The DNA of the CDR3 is TGTGCCACCCAATCAAGAAGACCGACAGGGGACGGGACCGCTGAAGCTTTCTTT. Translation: CATQSRRPTGDGTAEAFF.

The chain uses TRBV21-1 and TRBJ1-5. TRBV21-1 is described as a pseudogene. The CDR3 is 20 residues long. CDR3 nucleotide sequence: TGTGCCAGCACCAAAAACGGGAATGGGGGCGCGGGATATAGCAATCAGCCCCAGCATTTT. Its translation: CASTKNGNGGAGYSNQPQHF.

The CDR3 spells CASSLELGQPQHF. The CDR3 coding sequence is TGTGCCAGCAGTTTAGAATTGGGTCAGCCCCAGCATTTT. V usage is TRBV27 and J usage is TRBJ1-5; no definite D call. Germline CDR1 is MNHEY and CDR2 is SMNVEV (reference sequence). The CDR3 extends over 13 amino acids. With 2 bases removed from V and 6 bases from J, the gap between germline ends came to 8 bases.

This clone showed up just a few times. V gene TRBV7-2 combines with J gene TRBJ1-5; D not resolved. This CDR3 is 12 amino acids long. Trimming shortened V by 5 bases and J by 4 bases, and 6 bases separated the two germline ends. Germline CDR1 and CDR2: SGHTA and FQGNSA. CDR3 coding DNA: TGTGCCAGCAGCACTACTAATCAGCCCCAGCATTTT. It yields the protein CASSTTNQPQHF.

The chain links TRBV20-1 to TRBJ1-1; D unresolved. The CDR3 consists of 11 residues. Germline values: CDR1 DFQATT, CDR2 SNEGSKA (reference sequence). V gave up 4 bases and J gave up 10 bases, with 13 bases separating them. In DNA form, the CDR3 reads TGCAGTGCTACCCAGACGGCCGTAGCTTTCTTT. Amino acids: CSATQTAVAFF.

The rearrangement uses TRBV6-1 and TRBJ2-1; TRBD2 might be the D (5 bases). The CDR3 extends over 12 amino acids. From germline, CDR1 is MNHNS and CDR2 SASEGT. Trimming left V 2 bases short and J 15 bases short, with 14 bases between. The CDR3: CASSELPRSGFF. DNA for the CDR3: TGTGCCAGCAGTGAACTACCAAGAAGCGGGTTCTTC.

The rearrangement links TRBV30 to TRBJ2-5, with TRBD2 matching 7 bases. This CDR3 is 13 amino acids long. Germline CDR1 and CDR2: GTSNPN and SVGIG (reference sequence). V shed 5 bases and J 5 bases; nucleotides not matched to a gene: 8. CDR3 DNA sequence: TGTGCCTGGGAACCCGGGGGGACTGAGACCCAGTACTTC. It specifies CAWEPGGTETQYF.

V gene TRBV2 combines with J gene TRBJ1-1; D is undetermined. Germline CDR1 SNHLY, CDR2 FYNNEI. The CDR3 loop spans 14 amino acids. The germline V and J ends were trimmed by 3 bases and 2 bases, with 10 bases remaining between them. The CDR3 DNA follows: TGTGCCAGCAGTGATCGAGCGGGAAACACTGAAGCTTTCTTT. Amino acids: CASSDRAGNTEAFF.

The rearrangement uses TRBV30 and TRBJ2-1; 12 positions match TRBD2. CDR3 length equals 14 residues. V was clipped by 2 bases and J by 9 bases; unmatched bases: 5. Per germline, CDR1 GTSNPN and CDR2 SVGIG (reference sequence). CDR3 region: CAWSRTSGVGEQFF. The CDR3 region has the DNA TGTGCCTGGAGTCGGACTAGCGGGGTCGGTGAGCAGTTCTTC.

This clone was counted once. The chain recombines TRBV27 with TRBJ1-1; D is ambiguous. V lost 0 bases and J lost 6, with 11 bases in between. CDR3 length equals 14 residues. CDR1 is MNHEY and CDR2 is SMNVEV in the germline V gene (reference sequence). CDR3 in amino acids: CASSLSSWQPEAFF. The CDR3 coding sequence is TGTGCCAGCAGTTTATCGAGTTGGCAGCCTGAAGCTTTCTTT.

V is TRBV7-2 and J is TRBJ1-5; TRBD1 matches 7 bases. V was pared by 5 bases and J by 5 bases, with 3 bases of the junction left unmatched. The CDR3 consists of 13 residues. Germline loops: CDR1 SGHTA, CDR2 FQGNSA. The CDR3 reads CASSLQGDQPQHF. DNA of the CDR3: TGTGCCAGCAGCCTGCAGGGGGATCAGCCCCAGCATTTT.

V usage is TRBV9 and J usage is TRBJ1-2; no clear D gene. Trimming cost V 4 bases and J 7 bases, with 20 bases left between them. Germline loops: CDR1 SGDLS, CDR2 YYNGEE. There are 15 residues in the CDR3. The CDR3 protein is CASSMDPVGIGGYTF. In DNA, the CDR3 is TGTGCCAGCAGCATGGACCCCGTTGGGATAGGTGGCTACACCTTC.

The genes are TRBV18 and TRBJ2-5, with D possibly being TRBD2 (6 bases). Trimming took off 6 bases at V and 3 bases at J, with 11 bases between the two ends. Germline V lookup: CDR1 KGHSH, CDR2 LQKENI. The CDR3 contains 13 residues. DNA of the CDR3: TGTGCCAGCTCCAGCGGGTTAGAAGAGACCCAGTACTTC. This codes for CASSSGLEETQYF.

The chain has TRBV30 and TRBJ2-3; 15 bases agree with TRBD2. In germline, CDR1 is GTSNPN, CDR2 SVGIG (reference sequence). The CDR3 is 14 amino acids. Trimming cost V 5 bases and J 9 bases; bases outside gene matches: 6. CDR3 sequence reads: CAWAPGLAGGTQYF. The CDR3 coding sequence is TGTGCCTGGGCCCCCGGACTAGCGGGGGGGACGCAGTATTTT.